Listed below are T cell receptor beta chains from one sample, sequenced in a study of shared clonotypes between healthy human individuals. Profiled with immunoSEQ multiplex PCR; TCRdb holds only in-frame clones, not every one. Of a few million clones listed, 90% to 95% were seen once; the top ten hold over 0.12%. Sequencing input: naive CD4+ T cells sorted from blood. The receptor set was obtained from a man between 18 and 29 years old in good health. Each CDR3 is given with its conserved first and last residue. A D gene is named only where the DNA matches it firmly. Size is omitted from some rows. Given values are once, few, many or a class for expanded clones.

j_call: TRBJ2-5; clone_size: -; v_call: TRBV7-9; d_call: TRBD2; cdr3_aa: CASSLSSGRAGETQYF; cdr3_nt: TGTGCCAGCAGCTTATCTAGCGGGAGGGCAGGAGAGACCCAGTACTTC
j_call: TRBJ2-1; clone_size: -; v_call: TRBV4-1; d_call: -; cdr3_aa: CASSPAGRPPNEQFF; cdr3_nt: TGCGCCAGCAGCCCGGCGGGCCGCCCACCGAATGAGCAGTTCTTC
j_call: TRBJ2-7; clone_size: -; v_call: TRBV27; d_call: TRBD2; cdr3_aa: CASRPGLAREQYF; cdr3_nt: TGTGCCAGCAGGCCGGGACTAGCGAGGGAGCAGTACTTC
j_call: TRBJ2-1; clone_size: -; v_call: TRBV2; d_call: TRBD2; cdr3_aa: CASSPGLAGVYEQFF; cdr3_nt: TGTGCCAGCTCACCGGGACTAGCGGGAGTATATGAGCAGTTCTTC
j_call: TRBJ2-1; clone_size: -; v_call: TRBV7-6; d_call: TRBD2; cdr3_aa: CASSPLAGVVGQFF; cdr3_nt: TGTGCCAGCAGCCCACTAGCGGGGGTGGTCGGGCAGTTCTTC
j_call: TRBJ2-7; clone_size: once; v_call: TRBV7-3; d_call: TRBD1; cdr3_aa: CASSKGTGFYEQYF; cdr3_nt: TGTGCCAGCAGCAAAGGGACAGGATTTTACGAGCAGTACTTC
j_call: TRBJ2-5; clone_size: once; v_call: TRBV5-1; d_call: TRBD1; cdr3_aa: CASSLTGTAKETQYF; cdr3_nt: TGCGCCAGCAGCTTGACCGGGACAGCAAAAGAGACCCAGTACTTC
j_call: TRBJ2-5; clone_size: -; v_call: TRBV2; d_call: -; cdr3_aa: CASKWLETQYF; cdr3_nt: TGTGCCAGCAAATGGCTGGAGACCCAGTACTTC
j_call: TRBJ2-1; clone_size: -; v_call: TRBV2; d_call: TRBD2; cdr3_aa: CASSAMASGRGIEQFF; cdr3_nt: TGTGCCAGCAGTGCTATGGCTAGCGGGAGGGGGATTGAGCAGTTCTTC
j_call: TRBJ1-2; clone_size: -; v_call: TRBV29-1; d_call: -; cdr3_aa: CSVADGSYGYTF; cdr3_nt: TGCAGCGTTGCGGATGGGTCCTATGGCTACACCTTC
j_call: TRBJ1-2; clone_size: -; v_call: TRBV19; d_call: -; cdr3_aa: CASYPTGIDNYGYTF; cdr3_nt: TGTGCCAGCTACCCGACAGGAATCGATAACTATGGCTACACCTTC
j_call: TRBJ1-3; clone_size: -; v_call: TRBV7-6; d_call: -; cdr3_aa: CASSPPGNTIYF; cdr3_nt: TGTGCCAGCAGCCCCCCGGGAAACACCATATATTTT
j_call: TRBJ2-5; clone_size: -; v_call: TRBV30; d_call: -; cdr3_aa: CAWSPRLGGQETQYF; cdr3_nt: TGTGCCTGGAGTCCAAGACTAGGAGGCCAAGAGACCCAGTACTTC
j_call: TRBJ2-4; clone_size: -; v_call: TRBV7-9; d_call: -; cdr3_aa: CASSSDPTIAKNIQYF; cdr3_nt: TGTGCCAGCAGCTCGGACCCGACAATAGCCAAAAACATTCAGTACTTC
j_call: TRBJ1-1; clone_size: -; v_call: TRBV6-1; d_call: -; cdr3_aa: CASTGQGYTEAFF; cdr3_nt: TGTGCCAGCACCGGGCAGGGATACACTGAAGCTTTCTTT
j_call: TRBJ1-2; clone_size: -; v_call: TRBV27; d_call: -; cdr3_aa: CASSFSGAAGGYTF; cdr3_nt: TGTGCCAGCAGTTTTTCAGGGGCGGCTGGTGGCTACACCTTC
j_call: TRBJ2-3; clone_size: -; v_call: TRBV7-2; d_call: TRBD2; cdr3_aa: CASSFSSGRTDTQYF; cdr3_nt: TGTGCCAGCAGCTTCAGTAGCGGGAGAACAGATACGCAGTATTTT
j_call: TRBJ1-1; clone_size: -; v_call: TRBV5-4; d_call: -; cdr3_aa: CASSLSQGMNTEAFF; cdr3_nt: TGTGCCAGCAGCTTATCTCAGGGGATGAACACTGAAGCTTTCTTT
j_call: TRBJ2-2; clone_size: few; v_call: TRBV27; d_call: -; cdr3_aa: CASSPNTGELFF; cdr3_nt: TGTGCCAGCAGTCCGAACACCGGGGAGCTGTTTTTT
j_call: TRBJ1-6; clone_size: -; v_call: TRBV6-5; d_call: -; cdr3_aa: CASTLDILYSPLHF; cdr3_nt: TGTGCCAGCACCCTGGACATTCTATATTCACCCCTCCACTTT
j_call: TRBJ1-2; clone_size: -; v_call: TRBV5-1; d_call: TRBD1; cdr3_aa: CASSFDPPGQGGGYTF; cdr3_nt: TGCGCCAGCAGTTTCGATCCCCCGGGACAGGGTGGCGGCTACACCTTC
j_call: TRBJ2-5; clone_size: -; v_call: TRBV5-1; d_call: TRBD2; cdr3_aa: CASRTGGAWETQYF; cdr3_nt: TGCGCCAGCCGAACCGGGGGGGCCTGGGAGACCCAGTACTTC
j_call: TRBJ1-2; clone_size: -; v_call: TRBV6-5; d_call: -; cdr3_aa: CASSYREGYGYTF; cdr3_nt: TGTGCCAGCAGTTATAGGGAGGGCTATGGCTACACCTTC
j_call: TRBJ1-5; clone_size: -; v_call: TRBV5-8; d_call: -; cdr3_aa: CASSSGVVINSNQPQHF; cdr3_nt: TGTGCCAGCAGCTCCGGCGTCGTGATAAATAGCAATCAGCCCCAGCATTTT
j_call: TRBJ2-5; clone_size: -; v_call: TRBV20-1; d_call: -; cdr3_aa: CSARDLETQYF; cdr3_nt: TGCAGTGCTAGAGATCTTGAGACCCAGTACTTC
j_call: TRBJ1-2; clone_size: -; v_call: TRBV28; d_call: TRBD1; cdr3_aa: CASSRQGGGYTF; cdr3_nt: TGTGCCAGCAGTCGACAGGGGGGAGGCTACACCTTC
j_call: TRBJ2-2; clone_size: -; v_call: TRBV4-3; d_call: -; cdr3_aa: CASSQAETRNTGELFF; cdr3_nt: TGCGCCAGCAGCCAAGCGGAGACTAGAAACACCGGGGAGCTGTTTTTT
j_call: TRBJ1-5; clone_size: few; v_call: TRBV7-8; d_call: TRBD1; cdr3_aa: CASSFHTGGVQPQHF; cdr3_nt: TGTGCCAGCAGCTTTCACACAGGGGGAGTTCAGCCCCAGCATTTT
j_call: TRBJ2-3; clone_size: -; v_call: TRBV9; d_call: -; cdr3_aa: CASSVAWAGASTDTQYF; cdr3_nt: TGTGCCAGCAGCGTAGCTTGGGCGGGGGCTTCCACAGATACGCAGTATTTT
j_call: TRBJ1-1; clone_size: -; v_call: TRBV30; d_call: -; cdr3_aa: CAWSGLRNEAFF; cdr3_nt: TGTGCCTGGAGTGGCTTACGAAATGAAGCTTTCTTT
j_call: TRBJ2-7; clone_size: few; v_call: TRBV5-1; d_call: -; cdr3_aa: CASSLDGYEQYF; cdr3_nt: TGCGCCAGCAGCTTGGATGGCTACGAGCAGTACTTC